The next 5 T cell receptor beta chains were all read from a single sample in a study of STAT5B mutations in CD4+ large granular lymphocyte leukemia. Assay: immunoSEQ multiplex PCR; the TCRdb copy retains only in-frame clones and omits some. The sample gives approximately 23,000 clones, about four fifths of which show up once; about 0.42% is in the top ten. Sample: CD4+ T cells from blood buffy coats. These receptors were obtained from a human donor in good health.

This clone was detected once. The chain uses TRBV21-1 and TRBJ1-2. TRBV21-1 is tagged as a pseudogene. This CDR3 is 13 amino acids long. The CDR3 loop is CASSKVRPGGYTF. CDR3 nucleotides: TGTGCCAGCAGCAAAGTCCGTCCCGGTGGCTACACCTTC.

The chain links TRBV7-2 to TRBJ2-1; 7 bases are a match to TRBD2. V trimming: 6 bases; J trimming: 4 bases; junction bases outside the gene matches: 6. This CDR3 region has 14 residues. Per the germline V gene, CDR1 is SGHTA and CDR2 is FQGNSA. The CDR3 loop is CASSRGGGYNEQFF. In nucleotides, the CDR3 is TGTGCCAGCAGTCGAGGCGGGGGATACAATGAGCAGTTCTTC.

V is TRBV6-1 and J is TRBJ2-5, with D possibly matching TRBD2 (5 bases). This CDR3 region has 14 residues. Germline-derived CDR1 and CDR2 are MNHNS and SASEGT. Between the trimmed V and J ends, which lost 4 bases and 11 bases, there was a span of 20 bases. The CDR3 spells CASSVVGSLREQYF. CDR3 bases: TGTGCCAGCAGTGTTGTTGGCAGTCTGAGGGAGCAGTACTTC.

The J gene is TRBJ2-1, the V gene TRBV7-3; D is possibly TRBD2 (5 bases). Trimming removed 5 bases from V and 3 bases from J, with 14 bases in between. CDR1 is SGHTA, CDR2 FQGTGA, per germline. CDR3 length: 15 amino acids. The CDR3 DNA reads TGTGCCAGCAGCCAAAGGTCAGGACTCTACAATGAGCAGTTCTTC. It translates to CASSQRSGLYNEQFF.

This rearrangement joins TRBV15 to TRBJ2-3, with TRBD2 matching 9 bases. J was trimmed by 3 bases and V by 4 bases; bases with no gene match: 5. This CDR3 comprises 15 residues. CDR1 is LNHNV, CDR2 YYDKDF, per germline (reference sequence). The CDR3, as DNA: TGTGCCACCAGCAAAGGCGGGAGGGGGACAGATACGCAGTATTTT. Amino acid sequence: CATSKGGRGTDTQYF. The complete variable domain, with remaining parts taken from reference TRBV15 and TRBJ2-3, reads DAMVIQNPRYQVTQFGKPVTLSCSQTLNHNVMYWYQQKSSQAPKLLFHYYDKDFNNEADTPDNFQSRRPNTSFCFLDIRSPGLGDTAMYLCATSKGGRGTDTQYFGPGTRLTVL.